This T cell receptor (beta chain) was observed in a study of identical twins. This CDR3 contains 13 residues. CDR1 is SGHRS and CDR2 is YFSETQ in the germline V gene. The V and J ends lost 3 bases and 5 bases, in that order; junction bases with no gene match: 3. MiXCR was run by TCRdb on the 5' RACE reads, yielding one entry per CDR3 protein. Found here are 470,000 or so distinct CDR3 sequences, 24% of them singletons; the top ten hold 2.9%. A few counts support this clonotype. The sample was also linked to a second study, of T cells expressing NK-cell markers.

What was sequenced was CD4+ T cells sorted from blood. This receptor was taken from a woman aged 18 to 35 in good health. The V and J genes are TRBV5-1 and TRBJ2-5; TRBD1 aligns across 8 bases. The CDR3, as DNA: TGCGCCAGCAGCTGGACAGGGAAGGAGACCCAGTACTTC. As protein: CASSWTGKETQYF. Variable domain in full (rest from reference TRBV5-1 and TRBJ2-5): KAGVTQTPRYLIKTRGQQVTLSCSPISGHRSVSWYQQTPGQGLQFLFEYFSETQRNKGNFPGRFSGRQFSNSRSEMNVSTLELGDSALYLCASSWTGKETQYFGPGTRLLVL.